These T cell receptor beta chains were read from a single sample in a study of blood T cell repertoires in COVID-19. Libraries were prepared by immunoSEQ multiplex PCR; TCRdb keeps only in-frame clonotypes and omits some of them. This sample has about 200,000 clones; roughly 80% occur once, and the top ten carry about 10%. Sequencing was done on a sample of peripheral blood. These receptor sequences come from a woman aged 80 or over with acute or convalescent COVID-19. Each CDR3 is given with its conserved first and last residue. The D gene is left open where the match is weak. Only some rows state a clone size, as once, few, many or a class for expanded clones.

cdr3_aa: CAWNPGGNEQYF
cdr3_nt: TGTGCCTGGAATCCAGGGGGCAACGAGCAGTACTTC
v_call: TRBV30
j_call: TRBJ2-7
clone_size: NA
d_call: TRBD1

cdr3_aa: CASQTRINEKLFF
cdr3_nt: TGTGCCAGCCAGACCAGGATCAATGAAAAACTGTTTTTT
v_call: TRBV2
j_call: TRBJ1-4
clone_size: NA
d_call: NA

cdr3_aa: CASSLDNNYGYTF
cdr3_nt: TGTGCCAGCAGCCTGGACAATAACTATGGCTACACCTTC
v_call: TRBV5-4
j_call: TRBJ1-2
clone_size: NA
d_call: NA

cdr3_aa: CASAPGQAYNEQFF
cdr3_nt: TGTGCCAGCGCTCCGGGACAGGCTTACAATGAGCAGTTCTTC
v_call: TRBV9
j_call: TRBJ2-1
clone_size: NA
d_call: TRBD1

cdr3_aa: CASSEGQGSNQPQHF
cdr3_nt: TGTGCCAGCAGCGAGGGACAGGGTAGCAATCAGCCCCAGCATTTT
v_call: TRBV9
j_call: TRBJ1-5
clone_size: NA
d_call: TRBD1

cdr3_aa: CASSARLLSTDTQYF
cdr3_nt: TGTGCCAGCAGTGCCCGACTACTTAGCACAGATACGCAGTATTTT
v_call: TRBV2
j_call: TRBJ2-3
clone_size: few
d_call: NA

cdr3_aa: CASSLVLGSEQFF
cdr3_nt: TGTGCCAGCAGCTTAGTTCTGGGGAGTGAGCAGTTCTTC
v_call: TRBV11-3
j_call: TRBJ2-1
clone_size: NA
d_call: NA

cdr3_aa: CASSLEGQANTGELFF
cdr3_nt: TGCGCCAGCAGCTTGGAGGGGCAGGCGAACACCGGGGAGCTGTTTTTT
v_call: TRBV5-1
j_call: TRBJ2-2
clone_size: NA
d_call: NA

cdr3_aa: CASRAPAGGQETQYF
cdr3_nt: TGTGCCAGTAGGGCCCCAGCGGGGGGTCAAGAGACCCAGTACTTC
v_call: TRBV19
j_call: TRBJ2-5
clone_size: NA
d_call: TRBD2

cdr3_aa: CASSKGLAPAVEQYF
cdr3_nt: TGTGCCAGCAGCAAAGGACTAGCCCCAGCGGTCGAGCAGTACTTC
v_call: TRBV21-1
j_call: TRBJ2-7
clone_size: few
d_call: NA

cdr3_aa: CASSEVVGGWEQYF
cdr3_nt: TGTGCCAGCAGTGAAGTTGTGGGGGGGTGGGAGCAGTACTTC
v_call: TRBV6-1
j_call: TRBJ2-7
clone_size: NA
d_call: TRBD2

cdr3_aa: CASSLPSSSRKFF
cdr3_nt: TGTGCCAGCAGCTTACCCTCTAGTTCTAGGAAGTTCTTC
v_call: TRBV11-2
j_call: TRBJ2-1
clone_size: NA
d_call: NA

cdr3_aa: CAWKRPGQVYSGNTIYF
cdr3_nt: TGTGCCTGGAAGAGGCCGGGACAGGTTTACTCTGGAAACACCATATATTTT
v_call: TRBV30
j_call: TRBJ1-3
clone_size: NA
d_call: TRBD1

cdr3_aa: CASSFHYYTGGVRTDEAFF
cdr3_nt: TGTGCCAGCAGCTTCCACTACTATACAGGGGGCGTACGAACTGATGAAGCTTTCTTT
v_call: TRBV7-8
j_call: TRBJ1-1
clone_size: NA
d_call: TRBD1

cdr3_aa: CASSMGQGSYEQYF
cdr3_nt: TGTGCCAGCAGTATGGGACAGGGATCCTACGAGCAGTACTTC
v_call: TRBV6-5
j_call: TRBJ2-7
clone_size: few
d_call: TRBD1

cdr3_aa: CASSLGSTFNSPLHF
cdr3_nt: TGTGCCAGCAGCTTAGGGAGCACATTTAATTCACCCCTCCACTTT
v_call: TRBV7-2
j_call: TRBJ1-6
clone_size: NA
d_call: NA

cdr3_aa: CASSLNVGETQYF
cdr3_nt: TGTGCCAGCAGCTTAAATGTCGGAGAGACCCAGTACTTC
v_call: TRBV7-3
j_call: TRBJ2-5
clone_size: NA
d_call: NA

cdr3_aa: CASSVGQGPARKTEAFF
cdr3_nt: TGTGCCAGCAGCGTGGGACAGGGGCCAGCCCGAAAGACTGAAGCTTTCTTT
v_call: TRBV7-9
j_call: TRBJ1-1
clone_size: NA
d_call: TRBD1

cdr3_aa: CASSYSLNEQFF
cdr3_nt: TGTGCCAGCAGTTACTCCCTCAATGAGCAGTTCTTC
v_call: TRBV6-2/TRBV6-3
j_call: TRBJ2-1
clone_size: NA
d_call: NA

cdr3_aa: CASSYGGSRIGYEQYF
cdr3_nt: TGTGCCAGCAGTTACGGGGGCAGCCGGATTGGGTACGAGCAGTACTTC
v_call: TRBV6-2/TRBV6-3
j_call: TRBJ2-7
clone_size: NA
d_call: NA

cdr3_aa: CASSADSRGRETQYF
cdr3_nt: TGTGCCAGCTCAGCCGACTCCAGGGGACGAGAGACCCAGTACTTC
v_call: TRBV18
j_call: TRBJ2-5
clone_size: NA
d_call: NA

cdr3_aa: CASSDPVGREGYTF
cdr3_nt: TGTGCCAGCAGTGATCCAGTAGGCAGGGAAGGCTACACCTTC
v_call: TRBV6-1
j_call: TRBJ1-2
clone_size: NA
d_call: NA

cdr3_aa: CASSQTDSPAHEQYF
cdr3_nt: TGCGCCAGCAGCCAAACCGACTCTCCTGCCCACGAGCAGTACTTC
v_call: TRBV4-3
j_call: TRBJ2-7
clone_size: NA
d_call: NA

cdr3_aa: CASEPPGQRYSNQPQHF
cdr3_nt: TGTGCCAGCGAGCCCCCAGGACAGAGATATAGCAATCAGCCCCAGCATTTT
v_call: TRBV28
j_call: TRBJ1-5
clone_size: NA
d_call: NA

cdr3_aa: CASSRGQPGDTQYF
cdr3_nt: TGTGCCAGCAGCCGCGGACAGCCCGGAGATACGCAGTATTTT
v_call: TRBV7-3
j_call: TRBJ2-3
clone_size: NA
d_call: NA

cdr3_aa: CASSYSISYEQYF
cdr3_nt: TGTGCCAGCAGTTACTCTATTAGCTACGAGCAGTACTTC
v_call: TRBV6-2/TRBV6-3
j_call: TRBJ2-7
clone_size: NA
d_call: NA

cdr3_aa: CASSPVREGNQPQHF
cdr3_nt: TGTGCCAGCTCCCCCGTCAGGGAGGGCAATCAGCCCCAGCATTTT
v_call: TRBV18
j_call: TRBJ1-5
clone_size: NA
d_call: NA

cdr3_aa: CASSLAAPLHF
cdr3_nt: TGTGCCAGCAGTCTCGCGGCACCCCTCCACTTT
v_call: TRBV2
j_call: TRBJ1-6
clone_size: NA
d_call: NA

cdr3_aa: CASSLDRHTDTQYF
cdr3_nt: TGTGCCAGCAGTCTGGACAGGCATACAGATACGCAGTATTTT
v_call: TRBV7-3
j_call: TRBJ2-3
clone_size: NA
d_call: TRBD1

cdr3_aa: CASSPGQGSSPLHF
cdr3_nt: TGTGCCAGCAGCCCGGGACAGGGGTCTTCACCCCTCCACTTT
v_call: TRBV2
j_call: TRBJ1-6
clone_size: NA
d_call: TRBD1

cdr3_aa: CASSLAQRGTDTQYF
cdr3_nt: TGTGCCAGCAGTTTAGCACAGAGGGGCACAGATACGCAGTATTTT
v_call: TRBV27
j_call: TRBJ2-3
clone_size: NA
d_call: NA

cdr3_aa: CASRLAGGPLMQFF
cdr3_nt: TGCGCCAGCAGGCTCGCGGGAGGGCCCTTAATGCAGTTCTTC
v_call: TRBV10-2
j_call: TRBJ2-1
clone_size: NA
d_call: TRBD2

cdr3_aa: CASSLGGWGEKLFF
cdr3_nt: TGTGCCAGCAGCCTAGGGGGCTGGGGTGAAAAACTGTTTTTT
v_call: TRBV7-8
j_call: TRBJ1-4
clone_size: NA
d_call: TRBD1

cdr3_aa: CATSRDGTGGQNEKLFF
cdr3_nt: TGTGCCACCAGCAGGGATGGCACAGGGGGACAGAATGAAAAACTGTTTTTT
v_call: TRBV15
j_call: TRBJ1-4
clone_size: NA
d_call: TRBD1

cdr3_aa: CASSHGGETQYF
cdr3_nt: TGTGCCAGCAGCCACGGGGGGGAGACCCAGTACTTC
v_call: TRBV14
j_call: TRBJ2-5
clone_size: NA
d_call: TRBD2

cdr3_aa: CASSDVLPHNSPLHF
cdr3_nt: TGTGCCAGCAGTGATGTACTACCCCATAATTCACCCCTCCACTTT
v_call: TRBV6-1
j_call: TRBJ1-6
clone_size: NA
d_call: NA

cdr3_aa: CASSFPGYYYGYTF
cdr3_nt: TGTGCCAGCAGCTTCCCAGGGTATTACTATGGCTACACCTTC
v_call: TRBV7-2
j_call: TRBJ1-2
clone_size: NA
d_call: NA

cdr3_aa: CASSQELVSYSTDTQYF
cdr3_nt: TGCGCCAGCAGCCAAGAACTAGTCTCGTATAGCACAGATACGCAGTATTTT
v_call: TRBV4-1
j_call: TRBJ2-3
clone_size: few
d_call: NA

cdr3_aa: CASRPGVRNQPQHF
cdr3_nt: TGTGCCAGTAGACCGGGGGTTCGCAATCAGCCCCAGCATTTT
v_call: TRBV19
j_call: TRBJ1-5
clone_size: NA
d_call: NA

cdr3_aa: CAISKDIDGGTQYF
cdr3_nt: TGTGCCATCAGTAAGGATATCGACGGGGGGACCCAGTACTTC
v_call: TRBV10-3
j_call: TRBJ2-5
clone_size: NA
d_call: NA

cdr3_aa: CASSPKGQGDTEAFF
cdr3_nt: TGTGCCAGCAGCCCAAAGGGACAGGGGGACACTGAAGCTTTCTTT
v_call: TRBV5-4
j_call: TRBJ1-1
clone_size: NA
d_call: TRBD1

cdr3_aa: CASSPGLAGAPGTGELFF
cdr3_nt: TGTGCCAGCAGCCCGGGACTAGCGGGGGCCCCGGGCACCGGGGAGCTGTTTTTT
v_call: TRBV27
j_call: TRBJ2-2
clone_size: NA
d_call: TRBD2

cdr3_aa: CASSTLGTQTYEQYF
cdr3_nt: TGTGCCAGCAGCACCTTGGGGACACAGACATACGAGCAGTACTTC
v_call: TRBV5-8
j_call: TRBJ2-7
clone_size: NA
d_call: NA

cdr3_aa: CASTSSSAGGENYGYTF
cdr3_nt: TGTGCCAGCACCTCTAGTTCCGCAGGGGGCGAGAACTATGGCTACACCTTC
v_call: TRBV25-1
j_call: TRBJ1-2
clone_size: NA
d_call: TRBD1

cdr3_aa: CASSPGLAGETQYF
cdr3_nt: TGTGCCAGCAGCCCAGGACTAGCGGGGGAGACCCAGTACTTC
v_call: TRBV5-4
j_call: TRBJ2-5
clone_size: once
d_call: TRBD2

cdr3_aa: CASTPGQDPSNQPQHF
cdr3_nt: TGTGCCAGCACTCCCGGACAGGACCCCAGCAATCAGCCCCAGCATTTT
v_call: TRBV6-4
j_call: TRBJ1-5
clone_size: NA
d_call: TRBD1

cdr3_aa: CASSYPGVNTEAFF
cdr3_nt: TGTGCCAGCAGTTACCCCGGGGTGAACACTGAAGCTTTCTTT
v_call: TRBV6-2/TRBV6-3
j_call: TRBJ1-1
clone_size: NA
d_call: NA

cdr3_aa: CASSIVSWQGAGGTEAFF
cdr3_nt: TGTGCCAGTAGTATAGTAAGCTGGCAGGGGGCGGGTGGCACTGAAGCTTTCTTT
v_call: TRBV19
j_call: TRBJ1-1
clone_size: NA
d_call: TRBD1

cdr3_aa: CASSWSGRINTEAFF
cdr3_nt: TGTGCCAGCAGCTGGTCCGGGAGGATTAACACTGAAGCTTTCTTT
v_call: TRBV7-9
j_call: TRBJ1-1
clone_size: NA
d_call: NA

cdr3_aa: CASSPTETRLVPLQSQPQHF
cdr3_nt: TGTGCCAGCAGCCCGACAGAGACAAGGTTGGTCCCACTCCAAAGTCAGCCCCAGCATTTT
v_call: TRBV21-1
j_call: TRBJ1-5
clone_size: NA
d_call: NA

cdr3_aa: CASSPGTAVNQPQHF
cdr3_nt: TGTGCCAGCAGTCCGGGGACAGCCGTCAATCAGCCCCAGCATTTT
v_call: TRBV27
j_call: TRBJ1-5
clone_size: NA
d_call: TRBD1

cdr3_aa: CASSTGTRNPYEQYF
cdr3_nt: TGTGCCAGCTCAACCGGGACTCGCAATCCCTACGAGCAGTACTTC
v_call: TRBV18
j_call: TRBJ2-7
clone_size: NA
d_call: NA

cdr3_aa: CASSLVGGAGNTIYF
cdr3_nt: TGTGCCAGCAGCTTAGTGGGAGGAGCTGGAAACACCATATATTTT
v_call: TRBV7-2
j_call: TRBJ1-3
clone_size: NA
d_call: NA

cdr3_aa: CASRKGEETGNTIYF
cdr3_nt: TGTGCCAGCAGGAAAGGAGAGGAGACTGGAAACACCATATATTTT
v_call: TRBV7-9
j_call: TRBJ1-3
clone_size: NA
d_call: NA

cdr3_aa: CASSQDRVRGYTF
cdr3_nt: TGTGCCAGCAGCCAAGACAGGGTGAGGGGCTACACCTTC
v_call: TRBV7-9
j_call: TRBJ1-2
clone_size: once
d_call: TRBD1

cdr3_aa: CASSQTGLAENEQFF
cdr3_nt: TGTGCCAGCAGCCAGACAGGACTAGCGGAGAATGAGCAGTTCTTC
v_call: TRBV7-3
j_call: TRBJ2-1
clone_size: NA
d_call: TRBD2

cdr3_aa: CASSPRGQTTGELFF
cdr3_nt: TGTGCCAGCTCCCCCCGGGGACAGACCACCGGGGAGCTGTTTTTT
v_call: TRBV9
j_call: TRBJ2-2
clone_size: NA
d_call: TRBD1

cdr3_aa: CASSSQTGRGDTQYF
cdr3_nt: TGTGCCAGCAGCTCCCAGACAGGGCGGGGAGATACGCAGTATTTT
v_call: TRBV7-3
j_call: TRBJ2-3
clone_size: NA
d_call: NA

cdr3_aa: CASSKVSLRGADTGELFF
cdr3_nt: TGTGCCAGCAGCAAAGTTAGTCTACGGGGGGCCGACACCGGGGAGCTGTTTTTT
v_call: TRBV21-1
j_call: TRBJ2-2
clone_size: few
d_call: NA